This TCR beta chain appears in the sequencing data of a study of shared clonotypes between healthy human individuals. Study overall: Donor composition was two women and three men, aged 18 to 49. Used for every donor were three CD4 naive, three CD4 memory, two CD8 naive and one CD8 memory plate.

TCRdb's copy holds only in-frame clones and misses some; the assay was immunoSEQ multiplex PCR. The repertoire holds about 1.5 million clones, with around 98% as singletons. Study-level points and caveats: Around 4.9% of naive CD4 clonotypes were shared across several donors. Some clonotypes were shared by all four sorted-subset donors, while others were not shared. The non-shared ones had lower generation probabilities than the shared ones.

Regarding this clone: What it binds is unknown.

V shed 5 bases and J shed 8 bases, with 15 bases lying between them. The germline gives CDR1 MNHEY, CDR2 SMNVEV (reference sequence). The CDR3 sequence is 14 residues long. This clonotype was sampled from a man aged 25 to 40 in good health. The chain combines TRBV27 with TRBJ1-4, with D possibly TRBD1 on 6 matching bases. Sequencing was performed on naive CD4+ T cells sorted from blood. Subset given: CD45RA+ positively selected. CDR3 loop: CASSRGRGKEKLFF. In DNA form, the CDR3 reads TGTGCCAGCAGTCGGGGCAGGGGTAAGGAAAAACTGTTTTTT.